Following are 18 T cell receptor beta chains from one sample sequenced in a study of shared T cell receptors in the human thymus (dated by TCRdb to the early 2020s). The library came from the immunoSEQ multiplex PCR assay. What TCRdb holds here is the immuneACCESS table cut down to in-frame rearrangements. Part of the clones is not present; checked against another copy, under half of the missing clones reflect an unresolved V gene, and the others are unexplained. Within this sample are about 380,000 clones, with 85% to 95% of them counted one time only. The ten largest clones take up about 0.02% of the sample. What was sequenced was thymocytes. These receptors all come from a human donor.

CDR3 in amino acids: CASSQDCQAIKHNSYNEQFF. Written as DNA, the CDR3 is TGCGCCAGCAGCCAAGATTGCCAGGCAATAAAACACAACTCCTACAATGAGCAGTTCTTC. The rearrangement joins TRBV4-1 to TRBJ2-1; D remains unclear. CDR3 size: 20 residues. Germline loops: CDR1 MGHRA, CDR2 YSYEKL. V lost 0 bases to trimming and J lost 0 bases, with 21 bases between them.

The chain combines TRBV2 with TRBJ2-7; TRBD1 matches at 9 bases. CDR1 is SNHLY and CDR2 is FYNNEI in the germline V gene. V was clipped by 7 bases and J by 3 bases; unmatched bases: 7. The CDR3 is 14 amino acids. CDR3 in amino acids: CASKGQGELYEQYF. CDR3 bases: TGTGCCAGCAAGGGACAGGGAGAACTCTACGAGCAGTACTTC.

The chain combines TRBV1 with TRBJ2-1. TRBV1 is marked as a pseudogene. The CDR3 runs to 16 residues. The CDR3 here is CTSSLGRGSMGHEQFF. CDR3 DNA: TGCACCAGCAGCCTAGGCCGGGGCTCAATGGGGCATGAGCAGTTCTTC.

The rearrangement joins TRBV19 to TRBJ2-3; D possibly corresponds to TRBD2 (6 bases). The CDR3 is made up of 15 amino acids. Trimming removed 7 bases at V and 3 bases at J, with 17 bases between. Germline values: CDR1 LNHDA, CDR2 SQIVND (reference sequence). The CDR3 DNA follows: TGTGCCAGTATTAGCCCGGGAGATGGGACAGATACGCAGTATTTT. Its protein product is CASISPGDGTDTQYF.

This chain connects TRBV5-6 to TRBJ2-7; no reliable D call. The CDR3 totals 15 residues. V lost 6 bases, J lost 3 bases, and 19 bases lay in between. Germline V gives CDR1 SGHDT, CDR2 YYEEEE. The CDR3: CASTYVSGMGYEQYF. The CDR3, as DNA: TGTGCCAGCACCTACGTTAGTGGAATGGGCTACGAGCAGTACTTC.

This sequence joins TRBV4-2 and TRBJ2-1, with D maybe TRBD1 (7 bases). V was trimmed by 3 bases and J by 2 bases, leaving 14 bases between them. CDR1 and CDR2 (germline): LGHNA, YNFKEQ. CDR3 length equals 16 residues. CDR3 nucleotide sequence: TGTGCCAGCAGCCATGGAGGAGGGGGCGCCTACAATGAGCAGTTCTTC. Encoded protein: CASSHGGGGAYNEQFF.

About this clone: The same CDR3 can be traced to other DNA sequences in this sample. This chain uses TRBV7-3 with TRBJ1-3; possibly TRBD1 for D (5 bases). Trimming pared 0 bases from V and 0 bases from J, leaving 9 bases between. The CDR3 totals 16 residues. The germline gives CDR1 SGHTA, CDR2 FQGTGA. The CDR3, as DNA: TGTGCCAGCAGCTTAACTGACAGCCACTCTGGAAACACCATATATTTT. Translated: CASSLTDSHSGNTIYF.

The genes are TRBV27 and TRBJ2-3; D gene uncertain. Germline-derived CDR1 and CDR2 are MNHEY and SMNVEV (reference sequence). The CDR3 runs to 15 residues. V was shortened by 5 bases and J by 2 bases, with 14 bases between the two germline ends. The CDR3 DNA follows: TGTGCCAGCAGTACAAACAGCCAGATCACAGATACGCAGTATTTT. Translating gives CASSTNSQITDTQYF.

This CDR3 is CASSAPGRDKNNEQFF. DNA of the CDR3: TGTGCCAGCAGTGCCCCCGGCCGGGATAAAAACAATGAGCAGTTCTTC. The genes are TRBV25-1 and TRBJ2-1, with D maybe TRBD2 (5 bases). V dropped 4 bases and J dropped 5 bases, with 18 bases sitting between them. CDR1 and CDR2 from the germline V gene are MGHDK and SYGVNS. The CDR3 loop spans 16 amino acids.

This rearrangement joins TRBV28 to TRBJ2-7, with 12 bases lining up with TRBD2. The CDR3 loop spans 15 amino acids. Trimming removed 8 bases from V and 4 bases from J; junction bases left unmatched: 9. From germline, CDR1 is MDHEN and CDR2 SYDVKM. CDR3 amino acids: CASRRRTSGIYEQYF. The CDR3 DNA reads as TGTGCCAGCCGAAGGAGGACTAGCGGGATTTACGAGCAGTACTTC.

CDR3 DNA: TGTGCCAGCAGCCTATATTGCACAGATACGCAGTATTTT. Its translation: CASSLYCTDTQYF. The V gene is TRBV6-4, the J gene TRBJ2-3; no clear D gene. The V gene's germline CDR1 is MRHNA and CDR2 SNTAGT. V was shortened by 6 bases and J by 1 base, with 8 bases between the two germline ends. CDR3 length: 13 amino acids.

This clone has a single count. The chain recombines TRBV7-9 with TRBJ1-5; D call uncertain. The ends were cut back, 0 bases at V and 3 bases at J, with 12 bases in the middle. Germline CDR1 SEHNR, CDR2 FQNEAQ (reference sequence). CDR3 length: 16 residues. CDR3 DNA sequence: TGTGCCAGCAGCTTAGCGGGTCGAGGAGACAATCAGCCCCAGCATTTT. This encodes CASSLAGRGDNQPQHF.

As concerns this clone: One end of the junction is discordant with germline, which a read error may explain. V and J are TRBV29-1 and TRBJ2-3; D not resolved. This CDR3 has 15 amino acids. CDR1 and CDR2 from the germline V gene are SQVTM and ANQGSEA. CDR3 sequence (DNA): TGCAGCGTTGAACGCTCACATAGACTCACAGATGCGCAGTATTTT. It yields the protein CSVERSHRLTDAQYF.

The genes are TRBV27 and TRBJ2-5; D might be TRBD2 (5 bases). The CDR3 spans 14 residues. Germline loops: CDR1 MNHEY, CDR2 SMNVEV (reference sequence). The germline V and J ends were trimmed by 4 bases and 3 bases, with 12 bases remaining between them. CDR3 sequence: CASSSRTEKETQYF. For the CDR3, the DNA is TGTGCCAGCAGTTCCCGGACTGAAAAAGAGACCCAGTACTTC.

The V and J genes are TRBV4-1 and TRBJ2-7; D uncertain. CDR3 length: 14 residues. Trimming removed 0 bases at V and 4 bases at J, with 10 bases between. Germline V gene data show CDR1 as MGHRA and CDR2 as YSYEKL. CDR3 in DNA: TGCGCCAGCAGCCAAGATCCCGGTTATTACGAGCAGTACTTC. As protein: CASSQDPGYYEQYF.

V gene TRBV7-6 combines with J gene TRBJ2-5; TRBD2 agrees at 8 bases. This CDR3 comprises 20 residues. Germline loops: CDR1 SGHVS, CDR2 FNYEAQ. The J segment lost 2 bases and the V segment lost 2 bases, leaving 19 bases of the junction unmatched. For the CDR3, the DNA is TGTGCCAGCAGCTTACCGCCCGAACTGTATAGCGGGACGTTACAAGAGACCCAGTACTTC. It yields the protein CASSLPPELYSGTLQETQYF.

This chain's CDR3 is CASSQGYPRGVGQETQYF. For the CDR3, the DNA is TGCGCCAGCAGCCAGGGGTATCCGAGGGGGGTAGGCCAAGAGACCCAGTACTTC. This chain connects TRBV4-1 to TRBJ2-5; D tentatively reads TRBD1 or TRBD2 (6 bases each). The V end lost 3 bases, the J end lost 1 base, and 21 bases lay between the germline ends. The CDR3 is 18 amino acids. Germline V gene sequence: CDR1 MGHRA, CDR2 YSYEKL.

The chain links TRBV6-6 to TRBJ2-3, with D unresolved. The CDR3 extends over 12 amino acids. Trimming removed 6 bases from V and 8 bases from J, with 12 bases in between. Germline V gene data show CDR1 as MNHNY and CDR2 as SVGAGI (reference sequence). CDR3 in DNA: TGTGCCAGCAGCCTCCTGGTCCGTACGCAGTATTTT. Translated, it gives CASSLLVRTQYF.